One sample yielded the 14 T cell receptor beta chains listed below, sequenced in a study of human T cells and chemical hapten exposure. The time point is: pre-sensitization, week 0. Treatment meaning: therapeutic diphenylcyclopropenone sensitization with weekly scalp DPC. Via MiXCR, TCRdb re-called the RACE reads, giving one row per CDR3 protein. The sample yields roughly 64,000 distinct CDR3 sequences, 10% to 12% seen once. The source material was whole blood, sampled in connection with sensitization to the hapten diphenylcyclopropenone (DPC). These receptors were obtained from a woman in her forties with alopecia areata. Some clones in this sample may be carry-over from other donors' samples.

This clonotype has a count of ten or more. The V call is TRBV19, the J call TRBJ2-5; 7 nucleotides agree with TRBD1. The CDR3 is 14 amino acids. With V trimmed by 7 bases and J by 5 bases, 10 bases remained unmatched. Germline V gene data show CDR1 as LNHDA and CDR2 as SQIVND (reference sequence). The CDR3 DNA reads TGTGCCAGTACAGACAGGGTTTCATCCGAGACCCAGTACTTC. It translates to CASTDRVSSETQYF.

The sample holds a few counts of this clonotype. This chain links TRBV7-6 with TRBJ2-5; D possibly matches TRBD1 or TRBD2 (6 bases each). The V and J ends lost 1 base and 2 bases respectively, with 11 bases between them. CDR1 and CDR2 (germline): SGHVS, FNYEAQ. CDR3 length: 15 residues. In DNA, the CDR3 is TGTGCCAGCAGCTTAGGGGGGGCGGGGCAAGAGACCCAGTACTTC. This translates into CASSLGGAGQETQYF.

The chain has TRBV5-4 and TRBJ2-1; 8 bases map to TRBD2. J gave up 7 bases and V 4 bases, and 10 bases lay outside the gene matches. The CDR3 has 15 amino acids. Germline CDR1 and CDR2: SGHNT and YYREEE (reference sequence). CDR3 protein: CASSPTAGAQNEQFF. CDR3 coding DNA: TGTGCCAGCAGCCCAACAGCGGGGGCCCAGAATGAGCAGTTCTTC.

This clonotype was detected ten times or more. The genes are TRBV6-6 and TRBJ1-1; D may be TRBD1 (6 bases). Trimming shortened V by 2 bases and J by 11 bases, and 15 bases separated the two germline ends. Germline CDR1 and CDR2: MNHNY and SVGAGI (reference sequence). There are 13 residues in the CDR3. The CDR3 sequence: CASSYPSGEKAFF. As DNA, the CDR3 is TGTGCCAGCAGTTACCCATCAGGGGAGAAGGCTTTCTTT.

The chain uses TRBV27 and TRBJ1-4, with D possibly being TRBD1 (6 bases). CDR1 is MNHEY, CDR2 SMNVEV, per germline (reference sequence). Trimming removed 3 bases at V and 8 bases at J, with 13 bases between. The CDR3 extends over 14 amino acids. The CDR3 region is CASSFHRVGEKLFF. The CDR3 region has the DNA TGTGCCAGCAGTTTTCACAGGGTAGGGGAAAAACTGTTTTTT.

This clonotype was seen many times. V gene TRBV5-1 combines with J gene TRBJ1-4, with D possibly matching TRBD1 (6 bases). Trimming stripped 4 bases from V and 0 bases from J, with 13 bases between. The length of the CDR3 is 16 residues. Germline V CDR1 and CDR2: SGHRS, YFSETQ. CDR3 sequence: CASSPGTRATNEKLFF. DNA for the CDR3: TGCGCCAGCAGCCCCGGGACACGCGCAACTAATGAAAAACTGTTTTTT. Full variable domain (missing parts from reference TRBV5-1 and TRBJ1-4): KAGVTQTPRYLIKTRGQQVTLSCSPISGHRSVSWYQQTPGQGLQFLFEYFSETQRNKGNFPGRFSGRQFSNSRSEMNVSTLELGDSALYLCASSPGTRATNEKLFFGSGTQLSVL.

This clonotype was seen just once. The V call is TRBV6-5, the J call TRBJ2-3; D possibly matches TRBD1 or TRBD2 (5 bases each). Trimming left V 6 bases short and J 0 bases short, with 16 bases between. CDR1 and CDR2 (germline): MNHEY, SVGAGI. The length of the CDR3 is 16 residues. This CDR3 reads CASSEGAGRSTDTQYF. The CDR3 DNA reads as TGTGCCAGCAGCGAAGGGGCAGGGAGAAGCACAGATACGCAGTATTTT.

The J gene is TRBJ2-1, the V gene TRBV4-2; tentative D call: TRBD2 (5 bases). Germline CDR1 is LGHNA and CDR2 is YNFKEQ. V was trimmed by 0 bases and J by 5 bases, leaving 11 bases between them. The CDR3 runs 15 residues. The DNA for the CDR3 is TGTGCCAGCAGCCAAGAACAGCGGTCGAACAATGAGCAGTTCTTC. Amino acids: CASSQEQRSNNEQFF.

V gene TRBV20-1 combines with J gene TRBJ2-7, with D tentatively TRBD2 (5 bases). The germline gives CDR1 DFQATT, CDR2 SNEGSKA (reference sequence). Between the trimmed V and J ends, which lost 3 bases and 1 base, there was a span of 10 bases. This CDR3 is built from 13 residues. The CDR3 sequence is CSASEGPSYEQYF. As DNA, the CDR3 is TGCAGTGCTAGCGAGGGTCCTTCCTACGAGCAGTACTTC.

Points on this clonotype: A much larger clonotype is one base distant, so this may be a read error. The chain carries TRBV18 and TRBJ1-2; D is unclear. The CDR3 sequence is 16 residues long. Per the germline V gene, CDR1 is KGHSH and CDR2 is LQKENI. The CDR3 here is CANSPLPGKANYGYTF. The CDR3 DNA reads TGTGCCAACTCACCACTCCCGGGCAAAGCTAACTATGGCTACACCTTC.

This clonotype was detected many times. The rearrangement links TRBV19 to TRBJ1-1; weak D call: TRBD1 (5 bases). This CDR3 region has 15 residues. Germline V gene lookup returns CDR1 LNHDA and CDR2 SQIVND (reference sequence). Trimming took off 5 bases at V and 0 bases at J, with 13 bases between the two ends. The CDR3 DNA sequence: TGTGCCAGTAGTGCGGGGCCGGGGTTGAACACTGAAGCTTTCTTT. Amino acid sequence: CASSAGPGLNTEAFF.

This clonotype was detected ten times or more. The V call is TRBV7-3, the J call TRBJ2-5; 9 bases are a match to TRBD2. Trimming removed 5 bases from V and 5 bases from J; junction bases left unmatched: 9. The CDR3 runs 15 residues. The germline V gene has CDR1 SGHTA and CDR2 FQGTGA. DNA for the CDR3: TGTGCCAGCAGCCGCAACGGCGGGGGGGCCGAGACCCAGTACTTC. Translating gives CASSRNGGGAETQYF.

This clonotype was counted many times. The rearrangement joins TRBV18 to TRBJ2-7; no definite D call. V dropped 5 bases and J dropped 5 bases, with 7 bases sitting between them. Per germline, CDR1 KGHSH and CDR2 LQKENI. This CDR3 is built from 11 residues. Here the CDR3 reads CASSSSHEQYF. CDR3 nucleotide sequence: TGTGCCAGCTCAAGTTCCCACGAGCAGTACTTC.

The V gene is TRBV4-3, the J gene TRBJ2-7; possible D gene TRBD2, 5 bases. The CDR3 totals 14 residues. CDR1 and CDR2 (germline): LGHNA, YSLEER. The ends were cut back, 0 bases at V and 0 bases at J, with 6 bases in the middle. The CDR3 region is CASSQEGSSYEQYF. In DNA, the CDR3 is TGCGCCAGCAGCCAAGAAGGGAGCTCCTACGAGCAGTACTTC.